The TCR beta chain under discussion was sequenced for a study of cytomegalovirus exposure and HLA in healthy donors. Overall study findings and caveats: A previous analysis found most TCR beta V segments productive roughly 87% or roughly 30% of the time. Presence/absence analyses took donor sequencing depth as roughly uniform. Associated with HLA alleles at 0.05 false discovery rate in a later analysis were some 18,000 TCR beta sequences.

A multiplex PCR was run with 60 Vbeta primers and 13 Jbeta primers. The assay was immunoSEQ multiplex PCR, and TCRdb's table has in-frame clones only and misses some. The sample yields 100,000 to 150,000 clones, around 76% seen once. Concerning this clone itself: Its antigen is unidentified.

The CDR3 runs to 17 residues. Germline assignment: CDR1 MDHEN and CDR2 SYDVKM. The J segment lost 7 bases and the V segment lost 4 bases, leaving 12 bases of the junction unmatched. The sequenced sample consisted of PBMCs. The receptor comes from a woman aged 50 to 65 in good health and CMV-seronegative. V gene TRBV28 combines with J gene TRBJ2-3, with 12 bases aligning to TRBD1. CDR3 region: CASSWDRGPRDLYTQYF. CDR3 coding DNA: TGTGCCAGCAGTTGGGACAGGGGGCCTCGGGATCTTTATACGCAGTATTTT.